One sample yielded the 16 T cell receptor beta chains listed below, sequenced in a study of blood T cells in healthy people across ages. The use of a sample-barcoded 5' primer and a J-beta primer mix characterized a second PCR of about 7 to 12 cycles. MiXCR, run by TCRdb on the 5' RACE reads, gives a single entry per CDR3 protein. The data hold under 800,000 distinct CDR3 sequences, with 40% to 45% observed a single time. Sample: blood. These receptor sequences come from an older woman in good health.

The V gene is TRBV7-9, the J gene TRBJ1-6; D not certain. CDR1 is SEHNR, CDR2 FQNEAQ, per germline (reference sequence). Trimming took off 2 bases at V and 9 bases at J, with 17 bases between the two ends. The CDR3 spans 16 residues. The chain's CDR3 is CASSLMRAAEGSPLHF. For the CDR3, the DNA is TGTGCCAGCAGCTTAATGCGGGCAGCGGAGGGTTCACCCCTCCACTTT.

This clonotype has a handful of counts. The chain is built from TRBV18 and TRBJ2-5; no clear D. This CDR3 is 13 amino acids long. Germline V CDR1 and CDR2: KGHSH, LQKENI. Deletions cut 3 bases from V and 5 bases from J, with 10 bases between. The CDR3 DNA sequence: TGTGCCAGCTCACCGCCGGTACAGGAGACCCAGTACTTC. It translates to CASSPPVQETQYF.

This clonotype showed up many times. V and J are TRBV20-1 and TRBJ2-1; 7 positions match TRBD2. Germline assignment: CDR1 DFQATT and CDR2 SNEGSKA (reference sequence). The CDR3 sequence is 16 residues long. V was clipped by 6 bases and J by 5 bases; unmatched bases: 16. This CDR3 is CSARHFTAGRNNEQFF. The CDR3 DNA reads as TGCAGTGCCCGACACTTCACAGCGGGGCGAAACAATGAGCAGTTCTTC.

The CDR3 DNA reads as TGTGCCACCTCCTTGTCGGGGGGGCCGGGTTTGGCAGATACGCAGTATTTT. Translating it yields CATSLSGGPGLADTQYF. The J gene is TRBJ2-3, the V gene TRBV6-1; the match to TRBD2 covers 8 bases. This CDR3 has 17 amino acids. V gave up 10 bases and J gave up 4 bases; unmatched junction bases: 19. Germline V CDR1 and CDR2: MNHNS, SASEGT.

The rearrangement uses TRBV2 and TRBJ1-6, with D perhaps matching TRBD1 (5 bases). The CDR3 spans 14 residues. V lost 6 bases, J lost 6 bases, and 12 bases lay in between. In germline, CDR1 is SNHLY, CDR2 FYNNEI. CDR3 amino acids: CASRRDLVNSPLHF. CDR3 coding DNA: TGTGCCAGCAGAAGGGACCTGGTTAATTCACCCCTCCACTTT.

V and J are TRBV7-2 and TRBJ2-7; D is perhaps TRBD1 (5 bases). Germline V lookup: CDR1 SGHTA, CDR2 FQGNSA. V was cut by 5 bases and J by 12 bases, with 14 bases left in between. There are 11 residues in the CDR3. This CDR3 is CASSPLGRLYF. The CDR3 nucleotides read TGTGCCAGCAGCCCCCTGGGGCGGTTGTACTTC.

The chain recombines TRBV7-8 with TRBJ2-7, with 7 bases matching TRBD1. With 1 base clipped from V and 6 bases from J, the junction kept 6 bases outside the gene matches. Germline CDR1 and CDR2: SGHVS and FQNEAQ. CDR3 length: 14 amino acids. CDR3 coding DNA: TGTGCCAGCAGCTTAGTAACAGGGGTTGCCGAGCAGTACTTC. It codes for CASSLVTGVAEQYF.

For this clonotype: A clone one base away is much larger, so this may be a read error. The chain joins TRBV29-1 to TRBJ2-5, with D maybe TRBD1 (6 bases). The CDR3 is 13 amino acids. The V gene's germline CDR1 is SQVTM and CDR2 ANQGSEA. The CDR3: CSAIGQHQATQYF. In DNA form, the CDR3 reads TGCAGCGCTATAGGACAGCACCAAGCGACCCAGTACTTC.

This clonotype has just one count. A much larger clone is a single base away; this may be a read error. The chain has TRBV25-1 and TRBJ2-1; 9 bases align to TRBD1. CDR1 MGHDK and CDR2 SYGVNS come from the germline V gene. The CDR3 has 14 residues. The CDR3 DNA sequence: TGTGCCAGCAAAACAGGGGGCTCCTACAATGAGCCGTTCTTC. Translated, it gives CASKTGGSYNEPFF.

V is TRBV20-1 and J is TRBJ2-5; TRBD2 matches at 8 bases. The V segment lost 5 bases and the J segment 11 bases; nucleotides outside the gene matches: 16. The CDR3 has 14 residues. The germline V gene has CDR1 DFQATT and CDR2 SNEGSKA (reference sequence). CDR3 nucleotides: TGCAGTGCTCCCCTGCGGGGGGCAGACAATGAGCAGTACTTC. It encodes CSAPLRGADNEQYF.

The gene calls are TRBV5-8 and TRBJ2-7; 7 positions match TRBD1. The CDR3 consists of 15 residues. CDR1 SGHTS and CDR2 YDEGEE come from the germline V gene. Unmatched junction bases numbered 9, after V lost 3 bases and J lost 3 bases. CDR3 in amino acids: CASSSSVGGYYEQYF. DNA of the CDR3: TGTGCCAGCAGCTCGAGCGTAGGGGGCTACTACGAGCAGTACTTC.

The gene calls are TRBV4-2 and TRBJ1-2; the D gene is possibly TRBD1 (5 bases). With 0 bases removed from V and 2 bases from J, the gap between germline ends came to 19 bases. CDR1 is LGHNA, CDR2 YNFKEQ, per germline. CDR3 length: 18 amino acids. CDR3 residues: CASSQDTPGRDRNYGYTF. For the CDR3, the DNA is TGTGCCAGCAGCCAAGATACGCCAGGGAGGGACCGAAACTATGGCTACACCTTC.

This clonotype turned up a few times. The V gene is TRBV7-2, the J gene TRBJ1-5; the D is unclear. The CDR3 sequence is 16 residues long. Trimming cost V 1 base and J 0 bases, with 10 bases left between them. Germline-derived CDR1 and CDR2 are SGHTA and FQGNSA. The CDR3 bases are TGTGCCAGCAGCTTAGATGCGGACTATAGCAATCAGCCCCAGCATTTT. Its protein product is CASSLDADYSNQPQHF.

The chain links TRBV20-1 to TRBJ2-7; TRBD2 matches at 9 bases. Germline V gene data show CDR1 as DFQATT and CDR2 as SNEGSKA (reference sequence). CDR3 length: 13 amino acids. With 5 bases clipped from V and 7 bases from J, the junction kept 9 bases outside the gene matches. The CDR3 is CSASSGDNNEQYF. CDR3 DNA sequence: TGCAGTGCTTCTAGCGGGGATAACAATGAGCAGTACTTC.

The V and J genes are TRBV7-9 and TRBJ2-7; 8 bases match TRBD1. Germline V gene sequence: CDR1 SEHNR, CDR2 FQNEAQ (reference sequence). V shed 5 bases and J 2 bases; nucleotides not matched to a gene: 8. This CDR3 comprises 15 residues. Written as DNA, the CDR3 is TGTGCCAGCAGCCACACGACAGGGGTTGCCTACGAGCAGTACTTC. Encoded protein: CASSHTTGVAYEQYF.

This clonotype showed up just a few times. In DNA form, the CDR3 reads TGTGCCAGCAGTTTAGGGGGCGTGTACCAAGAGACCCAGTACTTC. Translating it yields CASSLGGVYQETQYF. V is TRBV2 and J is TRBJ2-5; 7 nucleotides agree with TRBD1. Unmatched junction bases numbered 6, after V lost 5 bases and J lost 0 bases. The CDR3 has 15 residues. Germline lookup yields CDR1 SNHLY and CDR2 FYNNEI.